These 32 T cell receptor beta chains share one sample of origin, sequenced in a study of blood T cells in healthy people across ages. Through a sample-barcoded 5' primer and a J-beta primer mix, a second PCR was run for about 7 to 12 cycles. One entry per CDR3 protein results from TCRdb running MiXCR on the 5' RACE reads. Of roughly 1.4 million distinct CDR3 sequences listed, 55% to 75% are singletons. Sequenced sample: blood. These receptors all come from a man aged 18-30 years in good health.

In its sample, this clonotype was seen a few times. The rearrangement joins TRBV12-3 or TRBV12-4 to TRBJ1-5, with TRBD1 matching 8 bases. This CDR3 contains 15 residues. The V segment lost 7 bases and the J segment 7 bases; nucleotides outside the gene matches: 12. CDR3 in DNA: TGTGCCAGCACCATACAGACAGGGGTTGGCCAGCCCCAGCATTTT. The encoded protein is CASTIQTGVGQPQHF.

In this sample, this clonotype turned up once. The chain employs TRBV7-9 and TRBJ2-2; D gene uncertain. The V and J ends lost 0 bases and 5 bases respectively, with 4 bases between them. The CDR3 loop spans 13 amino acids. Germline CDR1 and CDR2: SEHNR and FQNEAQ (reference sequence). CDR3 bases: TGTGCCAGCAGCTTAGCCAAAACCGGGGAGCTGTTTTTT. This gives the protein CASSLAKTGELFF.

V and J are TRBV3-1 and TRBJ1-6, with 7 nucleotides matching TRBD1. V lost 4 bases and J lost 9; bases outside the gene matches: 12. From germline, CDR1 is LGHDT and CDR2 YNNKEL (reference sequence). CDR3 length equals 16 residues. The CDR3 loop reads CASSLRSGQLGSPLHF. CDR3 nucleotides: TGTGCCAGCAGCCTTCGTTCGGGACAGCTGGGTTCACCCCTCCACTTT.

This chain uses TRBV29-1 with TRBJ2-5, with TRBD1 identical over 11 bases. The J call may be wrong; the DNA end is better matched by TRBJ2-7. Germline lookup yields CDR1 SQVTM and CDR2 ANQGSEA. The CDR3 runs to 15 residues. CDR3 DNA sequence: TGCAGCGTTGGAGGGGTCGGGACAGGGGGCTACGAGCAGTACTTC. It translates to CSVGGVGTGGYEQYF.

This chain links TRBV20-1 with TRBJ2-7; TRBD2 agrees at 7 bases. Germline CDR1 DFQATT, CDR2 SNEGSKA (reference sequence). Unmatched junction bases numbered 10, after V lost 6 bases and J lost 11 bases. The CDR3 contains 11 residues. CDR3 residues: CSAHTMGLKYF. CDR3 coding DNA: TGCAGTGCCCACACAATGGGACTAAAGTACTTC.

The DNA for the CDR3 is TGCGCCAGCAGCTTGGTTGCGGGACCCTCCTACGAGCAGTACTTC. It translates to CASSLVAGPSYEQYF. The chain recombines TRBV5-1 with TRBJ2-7; TRBD2 might be the D (6 bases). Germline CDR1 is SGHRS and CDR2 is YFSETQ. The CDR3 extends over 15 amino acids. V shed 0 bases and J shed 0 bases, with 10 bases lying between them.

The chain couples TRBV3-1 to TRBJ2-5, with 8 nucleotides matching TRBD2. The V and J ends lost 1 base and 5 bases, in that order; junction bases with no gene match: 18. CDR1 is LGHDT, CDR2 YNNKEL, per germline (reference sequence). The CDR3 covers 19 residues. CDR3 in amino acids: CASSQVSVGRREVRETQYF. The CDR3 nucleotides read TGTGCCAGCAGCCAAGTTTCAGTGGGACGGCGGGAGGTACGGGAGACCCAGTACTTC.

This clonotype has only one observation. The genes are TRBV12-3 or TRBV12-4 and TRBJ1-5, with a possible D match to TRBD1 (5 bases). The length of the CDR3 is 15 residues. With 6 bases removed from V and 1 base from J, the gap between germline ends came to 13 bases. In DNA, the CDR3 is TGTGCCAGCAGACAAACAGGTTACAGCAATCAGCCCCAGCATTTT. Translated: CASRQTGYSNQPQHF.

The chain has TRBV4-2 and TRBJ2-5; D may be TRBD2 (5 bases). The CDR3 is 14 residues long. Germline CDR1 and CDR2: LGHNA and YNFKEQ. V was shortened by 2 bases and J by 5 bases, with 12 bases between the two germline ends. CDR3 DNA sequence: TGTGCCAGCAGCCAACTCTTTGGGGAGGAGACCCAGTACTTC. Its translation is CASSQLFGEETQYF.

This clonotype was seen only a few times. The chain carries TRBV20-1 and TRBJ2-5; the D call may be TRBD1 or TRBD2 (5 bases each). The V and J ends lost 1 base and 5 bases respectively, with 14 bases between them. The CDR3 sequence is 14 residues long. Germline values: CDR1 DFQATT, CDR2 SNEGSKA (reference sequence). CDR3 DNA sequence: TGCAGTGCTAGAGGGGACGGCTTAGTGGAGACCCAGTACTTC. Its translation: CSARGDGLVETQYF.

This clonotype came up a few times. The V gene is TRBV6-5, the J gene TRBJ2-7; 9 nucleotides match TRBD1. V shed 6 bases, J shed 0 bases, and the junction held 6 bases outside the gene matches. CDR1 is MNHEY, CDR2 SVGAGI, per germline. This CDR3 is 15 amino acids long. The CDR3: CASSSGTGPSYEQYF. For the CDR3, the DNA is TGTGCCAGCAGCTCCGGGACAGGGCCCTCCTACGAGCAGTACTTC.

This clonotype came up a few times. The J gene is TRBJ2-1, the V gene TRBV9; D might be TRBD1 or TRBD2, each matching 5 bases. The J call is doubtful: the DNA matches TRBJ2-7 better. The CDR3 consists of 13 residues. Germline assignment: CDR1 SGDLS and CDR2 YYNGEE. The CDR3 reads CASSPRGVHEQYF. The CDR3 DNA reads TGTGCCAGCAGCCCCCGGGGCGTGCACGAGCAGTACTTC.

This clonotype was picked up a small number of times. The CDR3 DNA reads as TGCAGCACAGTGGGACTAGCGGGGGACAATGAGCAGTTCTTC. This codes for CSTVGLAGDNEQFF. The chain recombines TRBV29-1 with TRBJ2-1; TRBD2 aligns across 14 bases. The CDR3 covers 14 residues. CDR1 and CDR2 (germline): SQVTM, ANQGSEA. The J segment lost 5 bases and the V segment lost 8 bases, leaving 5 bases of the junction unmatched.

CDR3 residues: CSVAKRATGYNTEAFF. CDR3 DNA: TGCAGCGTTGCCAAGAGAGCGACAGGGTACAACACTGAAGCTTTCTTT. The chain carries TRBV29-1 and TRBJ1-1, with TRBD1 matching 7 bases. With 4 bases clipped from V and 2 bases from J, the junction kept 13 bases outside the gene matches. The CDR3 is 16 amino acids. CDR1 is SQVTM and CDR2 is ANQGSEA in the germline V gene. Complete variable domain (other parts from reference TRBV29-1 and TRBJ1-1): SAVISQKPSRDICQRGTSLTIQCQVDSQVTMMFWYRQQPGQSLTLIATANQGSEATYESGFVIDKFPISRPNLTFSTLTVSNMSPEDSSIYLCSVAKRATGYNTEAFFGQGTRLTVV.

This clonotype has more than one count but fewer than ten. CDR3 nucleotide sequence: TGTGCCACCAGCTTGGCAGGGAGAAATCAGCCCCAGCATTTT. It encodes CATSLAGRNQPQHF. The chain employs TRBV15 and TRBJ1-5; maybe TRBD1 (5 bases). V was cut by 5 bases and J by 4 bases, with 12 bases left in between. This CDR3 has 14 residues. Germline-derived CDR1 and CDR2 are LNHNV and YYDKDF (reference sequence).

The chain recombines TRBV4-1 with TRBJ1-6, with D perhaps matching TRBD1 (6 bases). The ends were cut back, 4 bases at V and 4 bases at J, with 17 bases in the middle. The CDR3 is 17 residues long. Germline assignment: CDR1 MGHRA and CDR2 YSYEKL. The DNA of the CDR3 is TGCGCCAGCAGCCCTACACCGGGGGGCTCTTATAATTCACCCCTCCACTTT. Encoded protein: CASSPTPGGSYNSPLHF.

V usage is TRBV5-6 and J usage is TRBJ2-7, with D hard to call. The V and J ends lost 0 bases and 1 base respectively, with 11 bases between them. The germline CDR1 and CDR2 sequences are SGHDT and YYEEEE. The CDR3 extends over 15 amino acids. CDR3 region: CASSLGLLLSYEQYF. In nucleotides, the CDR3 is TGTGCCAGCAGCTTGGGCCTTCTCTTATCCTACGAGCAGTACTTC.

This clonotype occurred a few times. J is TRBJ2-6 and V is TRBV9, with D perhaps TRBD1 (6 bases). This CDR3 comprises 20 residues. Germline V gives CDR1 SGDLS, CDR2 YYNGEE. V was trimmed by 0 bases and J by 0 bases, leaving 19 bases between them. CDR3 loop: CASSVGVLGAVNSGANVLTF. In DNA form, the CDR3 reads TGTGCCAGCAGCGTAGGGGTCCTGGGGGCAGTTAACTCTGGGGCCAACGTCCTGACTTTC.

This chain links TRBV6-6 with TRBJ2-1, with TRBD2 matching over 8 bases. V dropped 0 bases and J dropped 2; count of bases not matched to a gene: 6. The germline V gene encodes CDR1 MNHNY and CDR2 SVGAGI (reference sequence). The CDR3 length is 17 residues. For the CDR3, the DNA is TGTGCCAGCAGTTACTCTCAGGAAGCGGGAGCCTACAATGAGCAGTTCTTC. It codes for CASSYSQEAGAYNEQFF.

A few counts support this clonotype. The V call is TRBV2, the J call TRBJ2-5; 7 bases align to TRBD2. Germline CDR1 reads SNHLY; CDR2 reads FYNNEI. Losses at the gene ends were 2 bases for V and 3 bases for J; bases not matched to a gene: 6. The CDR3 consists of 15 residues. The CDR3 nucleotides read TGTGCCAGCAGTGAAAGCGGGGCGGGAAAAGAGACCCAGTACTTC. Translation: CASSESGAGKETQYF.

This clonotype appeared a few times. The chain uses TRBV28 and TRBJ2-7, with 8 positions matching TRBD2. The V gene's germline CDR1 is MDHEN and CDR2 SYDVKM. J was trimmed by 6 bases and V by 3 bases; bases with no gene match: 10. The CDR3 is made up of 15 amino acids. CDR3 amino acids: CASSFAGLGVSEQYF. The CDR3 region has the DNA TGTGCCAGCAGTTTTGCGGGACTAGGAGTCTCCGAGCAGTACTTC.

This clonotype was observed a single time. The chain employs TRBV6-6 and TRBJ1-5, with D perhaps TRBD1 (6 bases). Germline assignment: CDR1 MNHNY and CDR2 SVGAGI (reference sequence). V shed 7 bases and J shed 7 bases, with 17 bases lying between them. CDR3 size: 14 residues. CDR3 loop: CASTSGDGGQPQHF. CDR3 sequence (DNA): TGTGCCAGCACTTCGGGGGACGGGGGCCAGCCCCAGCATTTT.

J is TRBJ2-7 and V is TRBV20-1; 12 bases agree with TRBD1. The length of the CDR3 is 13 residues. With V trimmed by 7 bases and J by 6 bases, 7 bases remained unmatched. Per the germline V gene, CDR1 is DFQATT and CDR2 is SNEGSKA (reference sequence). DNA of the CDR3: TGCAGTGTTTGGGACAGGGGGCGTAGCGAGCAGTACTTC. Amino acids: CSVWDRGRSEQYF.

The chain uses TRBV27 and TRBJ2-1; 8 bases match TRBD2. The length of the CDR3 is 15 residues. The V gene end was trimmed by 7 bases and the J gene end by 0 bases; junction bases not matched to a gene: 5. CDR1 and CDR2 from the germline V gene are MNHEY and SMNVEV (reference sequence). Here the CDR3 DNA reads TGTGCCAGCACCGTCGGGAGGGCCTCCTACAATGAGCAGTTCTTC. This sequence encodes CASTVGRASYNEQFF.

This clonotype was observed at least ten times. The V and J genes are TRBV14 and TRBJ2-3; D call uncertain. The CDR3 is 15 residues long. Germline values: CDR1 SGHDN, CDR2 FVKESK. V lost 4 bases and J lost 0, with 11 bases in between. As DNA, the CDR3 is TGTGCCAGCAGCCCCTTGGCGGCTAGCACAGATACGCAGTATTTT. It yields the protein CASSPLAASTDTQYF.

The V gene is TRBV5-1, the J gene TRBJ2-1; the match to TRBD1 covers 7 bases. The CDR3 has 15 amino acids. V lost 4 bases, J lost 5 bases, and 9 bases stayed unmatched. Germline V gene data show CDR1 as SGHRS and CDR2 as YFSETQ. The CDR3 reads CASSLHGQANNEQFF. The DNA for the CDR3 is TGCGCCAGCAGCCTCCATGGACAGGCCAACAATGAGCAGTTCTTC.

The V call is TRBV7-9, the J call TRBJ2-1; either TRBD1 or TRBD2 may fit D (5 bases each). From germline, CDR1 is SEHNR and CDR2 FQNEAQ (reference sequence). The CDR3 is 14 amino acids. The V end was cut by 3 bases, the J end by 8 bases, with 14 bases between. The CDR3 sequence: CASSFPGVGDEQFF. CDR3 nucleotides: TGTGCCAGCAGCTTCCCCGGGGTGGGGGATGAGCAGTTCTTC.

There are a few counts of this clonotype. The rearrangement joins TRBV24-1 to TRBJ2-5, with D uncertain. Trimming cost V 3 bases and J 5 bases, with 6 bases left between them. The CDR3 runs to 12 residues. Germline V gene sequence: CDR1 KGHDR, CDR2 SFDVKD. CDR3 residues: CATSDARETQYF. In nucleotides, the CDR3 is TGTGCCACCAGTGATGCGAGGGAGACCCAGTACTTC.

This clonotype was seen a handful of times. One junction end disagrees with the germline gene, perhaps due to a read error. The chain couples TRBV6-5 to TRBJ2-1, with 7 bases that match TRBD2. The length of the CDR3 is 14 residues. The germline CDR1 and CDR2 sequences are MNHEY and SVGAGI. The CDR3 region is CASSPVRDYDEQFF. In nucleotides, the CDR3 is TGTGCCAGCAGTCCGGTCCGGGACTACGATGAGCAGTTCTTC.

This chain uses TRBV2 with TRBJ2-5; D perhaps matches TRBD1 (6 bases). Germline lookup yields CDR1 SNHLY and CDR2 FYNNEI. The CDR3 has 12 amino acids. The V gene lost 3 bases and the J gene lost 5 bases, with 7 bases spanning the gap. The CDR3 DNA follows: TGTGCCAGCAGTGAGGGGGCGGAGACCCAGTACTTC. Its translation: CASSEGAETQYF.

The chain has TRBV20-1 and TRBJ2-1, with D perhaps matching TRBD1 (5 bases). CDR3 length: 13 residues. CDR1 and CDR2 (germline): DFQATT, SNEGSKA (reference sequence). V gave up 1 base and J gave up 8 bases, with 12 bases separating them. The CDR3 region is CSARGGPGDEQFF. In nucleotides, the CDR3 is TGCAGTGCTAGAGGGGGCCCTGGTGATGAGCAGTTCTTC.

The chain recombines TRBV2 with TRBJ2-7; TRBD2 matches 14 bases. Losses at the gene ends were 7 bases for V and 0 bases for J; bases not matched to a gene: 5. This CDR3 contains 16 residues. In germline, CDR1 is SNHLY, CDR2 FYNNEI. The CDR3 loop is CASIQGLAGGSYEQYF. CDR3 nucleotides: TGTGCCAGCATACAAGGACTAGCGGGGGGCTCCTACGAGCAGTACTTC.